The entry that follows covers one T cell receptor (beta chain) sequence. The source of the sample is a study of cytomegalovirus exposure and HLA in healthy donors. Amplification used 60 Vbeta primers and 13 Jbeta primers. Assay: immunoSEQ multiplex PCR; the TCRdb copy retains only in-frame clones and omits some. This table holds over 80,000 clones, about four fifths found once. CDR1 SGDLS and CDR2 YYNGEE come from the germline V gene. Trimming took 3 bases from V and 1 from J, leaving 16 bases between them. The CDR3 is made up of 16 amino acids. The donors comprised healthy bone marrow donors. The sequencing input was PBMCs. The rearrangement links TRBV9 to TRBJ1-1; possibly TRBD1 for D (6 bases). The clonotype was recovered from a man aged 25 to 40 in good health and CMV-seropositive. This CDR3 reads CASSAPGGQKNTEAFF. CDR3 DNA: TGTGCCAGCAGCGCCCCGGGGGGGCAGAAGAACACTGAAGCTTTCTTT.